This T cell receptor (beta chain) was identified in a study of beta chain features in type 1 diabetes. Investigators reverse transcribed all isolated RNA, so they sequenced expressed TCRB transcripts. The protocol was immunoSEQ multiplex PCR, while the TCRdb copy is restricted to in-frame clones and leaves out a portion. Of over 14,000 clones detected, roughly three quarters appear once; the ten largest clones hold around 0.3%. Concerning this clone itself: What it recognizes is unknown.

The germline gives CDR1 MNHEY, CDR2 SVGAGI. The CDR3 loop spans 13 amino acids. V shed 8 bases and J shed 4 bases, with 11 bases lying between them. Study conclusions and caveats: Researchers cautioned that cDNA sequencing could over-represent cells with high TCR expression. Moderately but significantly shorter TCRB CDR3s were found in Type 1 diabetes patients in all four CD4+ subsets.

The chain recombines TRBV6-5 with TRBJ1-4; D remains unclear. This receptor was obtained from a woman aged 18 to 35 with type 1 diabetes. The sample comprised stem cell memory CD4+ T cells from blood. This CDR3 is CASRVSGNEKLFF. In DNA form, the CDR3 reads TGTGCCAGCCGCGTGTCTGGTAATGAAAAACTGTTTTTT.